This T cell receptor beta chain was sequenced in a study of CD8 T cells in ankylosing spondylitis. Points from the study as a whole: The clones that were linked to disease were reported to be significantly enriched in matched synovial fluid samples from ankylosing spondylitis patients.

V was clipped by 1 base and J by 7 bases; unmatched bases: 4. The CDR3 extends over 14 amino acids. Germline V gene data show CDR1 as GTSNPN and CDR2 as SVGIG (reference sequence). TCRdb called the 5' RACE reads again in MiXCR, with one record for every CDR3 protein. The data hold fewer than 200,000 distinct CDR3 sequences, with approximately 10% observed a single time. This clonotype was detected a few times. Its antigen is not known. Specimen: blood, either unsorted or a sorted T cell fraction (not recorded which). The chain is built from TRBV30 and TRBJ2-4; 10 positions match TRBD2. The clonotype was recovered from a female donor with ankylosing spondylitis or in good health (not recorded which). CDR3 DNA sequence: TGTGCCTGGAGTGCCGGGACTAGCGAGAACATTCAGTACTTC. Translating gives CAWSAGTSENIQYF. The entire variable domain, with the rest obtained from reference TRBV30 and TRBJ2-4, is as follows: SQTIHQWPATLVQPVGSPLSLECTVEGTSNPNLYWYRQAAGRGLQLLFYSVGIGQISSEVPQNLSASRPQDRQFILSSKKLLLSDSGFYLCAWSAGTSENIQYFGAGTRLSVL.